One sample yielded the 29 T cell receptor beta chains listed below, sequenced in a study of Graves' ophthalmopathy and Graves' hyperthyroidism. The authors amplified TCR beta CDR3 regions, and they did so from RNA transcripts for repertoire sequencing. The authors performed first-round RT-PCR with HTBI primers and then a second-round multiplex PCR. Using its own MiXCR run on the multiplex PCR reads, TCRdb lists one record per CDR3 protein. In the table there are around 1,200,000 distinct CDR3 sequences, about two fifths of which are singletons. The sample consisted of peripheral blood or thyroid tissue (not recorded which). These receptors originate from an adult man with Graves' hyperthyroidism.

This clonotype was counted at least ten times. The CDR3 coding sequence is TGCGCCAGCAGCTTGTCATCCAGCTCTGGGGCCAACGTCCTGACTTTC. Protein product: CASSLSSSSGANVLTF. The chain carries TRBV5-1 and TRBJ2-6; D not certain. V gave up 1 base and J gave up 0 bases, with 8 bases separating them. CDR1 is SGHRS and CDR2 is YFSETQ in the germline V gene. This CDR3 is built from 16 residues.

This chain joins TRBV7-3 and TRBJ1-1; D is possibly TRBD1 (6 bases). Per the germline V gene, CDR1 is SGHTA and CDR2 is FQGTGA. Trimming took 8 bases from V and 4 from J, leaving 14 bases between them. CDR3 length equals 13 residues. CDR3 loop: CASSGEGGTEAFF. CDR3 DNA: TGTGCCAGCTCAGGGGAAGGGGGCACTGAAGCTTTCTTT.

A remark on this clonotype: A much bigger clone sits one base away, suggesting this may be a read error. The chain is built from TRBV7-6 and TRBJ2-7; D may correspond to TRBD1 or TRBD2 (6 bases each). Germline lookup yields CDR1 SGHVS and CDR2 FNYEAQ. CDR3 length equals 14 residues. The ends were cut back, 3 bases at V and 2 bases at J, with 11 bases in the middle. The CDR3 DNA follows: TGTGCCAGCAGCTTCTTTCGGGGGCCCTACGAGCAGTACTTC. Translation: CASSFFRGPYEQYF.

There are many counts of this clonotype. The DNA of the CDR3 is TGTGCCAGCAGCCCAGGCCGGACTAATGAAAAACTGTTTTTT. Translation: CASSPGRTNEKLFF. The V call is TRBV7-8, the J call TRBJ1-4; D gene uncertain. With 5 bases removed from V and 2 bases from J, the gap between germline ends came to 9 bases. This CDR3 region has 14 residues. Germline V lookup: CDR1 SGHVS, CDR2 FQNEAQ. Full variable domain (remainder filled in from reference TRBV7-8 and TRBJ1-4): GAGVSQSPRYKVAKRGQDVALRCDPISGHVSLFWYQQALGQGPEFLTYFQNEAQLDKSGLPSDRFFAERPEGSVSTLKIQRTQQEDSAVYLCASSPGRTNEKLFFGSGTQLSVL.

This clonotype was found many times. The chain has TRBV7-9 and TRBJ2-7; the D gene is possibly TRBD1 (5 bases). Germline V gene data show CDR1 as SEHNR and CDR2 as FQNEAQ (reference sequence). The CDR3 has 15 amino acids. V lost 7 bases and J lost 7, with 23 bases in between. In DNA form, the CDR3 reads TGTGCCAGCACCACAGATCAGGGAAATTCGTGGGAGCAGTACTTC. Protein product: CASTTDQGNSWEQYF.

The CDR3 sequence: CASSETHTYEQYF. The CDR3 DNA follows: TGCGCCAGCAGTGAGACCCATACCTACGAGCAGTACTTC. The V gene is TRBV10-2, the J gene TRBJ2-7; no clear D. Trimming pared 2 bases from V and 2 bases from J, leaving 7 bases between. The CDR3 totals 13 residues. Germline V lookup: CDR1 WSHSY, CDR2 SAAADI.

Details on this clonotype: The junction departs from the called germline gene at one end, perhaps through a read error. CDR3 sequence: CSAQDGREPGGTRYF. Here the CDR3 DNA reads TGCAGTGCCCAGGACGGAAGGGAGCCCGGCGGGACCCGGTACTTC. The chain carries TRBV20-1 and TRBJ2-5; D is possibly TRBD2 (6 bases). The length of the CDR3 is 15 residues. Germline V CDR1 and CDR2: DFQATT, SNEGSKA (reference sequence).

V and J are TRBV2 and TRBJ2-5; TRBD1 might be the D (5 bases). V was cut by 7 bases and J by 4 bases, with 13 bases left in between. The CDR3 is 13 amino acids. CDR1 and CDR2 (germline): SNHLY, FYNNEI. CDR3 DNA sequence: TGTGCCAGCACCATACCCCAGGGAGAGACCCAGTACTTC. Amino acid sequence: CASTIPQGETQYF.

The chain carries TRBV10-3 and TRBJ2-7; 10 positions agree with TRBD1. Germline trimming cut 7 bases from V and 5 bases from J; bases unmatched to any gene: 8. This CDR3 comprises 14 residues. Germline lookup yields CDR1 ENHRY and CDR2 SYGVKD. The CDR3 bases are TGTGCCATCACCGGGACAGGGGTAAGGGACGAGCAGTACTTC. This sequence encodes CAITGTGVRDEQYF.

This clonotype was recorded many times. The CDR3 region has the DNA TGCAGTGCGGTGGACAGGGCTGGGGCTGAAGCTTTCTTT. Protein product: CSAVDRAGAEAFF. The J gene is TRBJ1-1, the V gene TRBV20-1; 8 bases line up with TRBD1. V shed 6 bases, J shed 6 bases, and the junction held 9 bases outside the gene matches. Germline V gives CDR1 DFQATT, CDR2 SNEGSKA (reference sequence). The CDR3 is 13 residues long.

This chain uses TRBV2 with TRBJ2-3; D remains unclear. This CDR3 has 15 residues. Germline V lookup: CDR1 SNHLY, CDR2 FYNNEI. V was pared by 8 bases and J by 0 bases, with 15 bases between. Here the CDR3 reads CASGSQTPSTDTQYF. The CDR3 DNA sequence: TGTGCCAGCGGTTCGCAGACTCCTAGCACAGATACGCAGTATTTT.

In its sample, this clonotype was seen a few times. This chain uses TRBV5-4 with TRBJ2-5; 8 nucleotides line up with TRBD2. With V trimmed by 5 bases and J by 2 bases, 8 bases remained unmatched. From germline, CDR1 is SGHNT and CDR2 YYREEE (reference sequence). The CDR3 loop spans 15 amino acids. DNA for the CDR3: TGTGCCAGCAGTTTGAGCGGGAGCAGGCAAGAGACCCAGTACTTC. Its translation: CASSLSGSRQETQYF.

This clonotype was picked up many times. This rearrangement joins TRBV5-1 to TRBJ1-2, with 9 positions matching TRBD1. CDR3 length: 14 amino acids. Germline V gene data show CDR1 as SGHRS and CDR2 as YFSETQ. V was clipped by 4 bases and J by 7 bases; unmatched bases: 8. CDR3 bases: TGCGCCAGCAGCACCGAGGGACAGGGTGGTGGCTACACCTTC. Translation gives CASSTEGQGGGYTF.

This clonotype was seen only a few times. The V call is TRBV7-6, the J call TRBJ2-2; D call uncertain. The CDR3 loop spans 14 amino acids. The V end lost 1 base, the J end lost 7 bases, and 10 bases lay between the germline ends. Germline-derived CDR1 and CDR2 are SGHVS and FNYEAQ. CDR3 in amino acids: CASSLELLGGELFF. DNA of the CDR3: TGTGCCAGCAGCTTAGAGTTGTTGGGCGGGGAGCTGTTTTTT.

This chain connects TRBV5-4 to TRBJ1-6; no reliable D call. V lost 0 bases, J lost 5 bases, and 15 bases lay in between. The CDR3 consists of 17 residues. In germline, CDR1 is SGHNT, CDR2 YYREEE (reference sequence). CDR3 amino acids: CASSLVSFRRNNSPLHF. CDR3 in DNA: TGTGCCAGCAGCTTGGTCTCCTTCCGACGGAATAATTCACCCCTCCACTTT.

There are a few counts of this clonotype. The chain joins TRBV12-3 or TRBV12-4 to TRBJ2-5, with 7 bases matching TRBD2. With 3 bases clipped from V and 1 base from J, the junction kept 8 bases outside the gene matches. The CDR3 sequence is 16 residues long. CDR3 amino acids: CASSFLAGVSQETQYF. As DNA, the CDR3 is TGTGCCAGCAGTTTTCTGGCGGGAGTGTCCCAAGAGACCCAGTACTTC.

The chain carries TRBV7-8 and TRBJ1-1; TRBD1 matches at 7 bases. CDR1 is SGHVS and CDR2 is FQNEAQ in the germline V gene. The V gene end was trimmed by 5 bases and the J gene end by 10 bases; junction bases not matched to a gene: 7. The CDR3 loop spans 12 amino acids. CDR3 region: CASSHRQGRAFF. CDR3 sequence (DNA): TGTGCCAGCAGCCATAGACAGGGTCGAGCTTTCTTT.

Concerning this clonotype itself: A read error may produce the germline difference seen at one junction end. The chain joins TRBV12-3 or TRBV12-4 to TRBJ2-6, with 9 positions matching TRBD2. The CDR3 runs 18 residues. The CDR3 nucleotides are TGTGCCAGCGGTTTACGCTCTAGCGGGGCCTCTGGGGCCAACGTCCTGACTTTC. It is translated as CASGLRSSGASGANVLTF.

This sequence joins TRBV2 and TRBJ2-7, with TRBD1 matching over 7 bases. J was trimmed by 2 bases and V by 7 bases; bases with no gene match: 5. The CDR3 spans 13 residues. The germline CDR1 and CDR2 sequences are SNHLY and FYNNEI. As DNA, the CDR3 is TGTGCCAGCAACCAACAGGGGACCTACGAGCAGTACTTC. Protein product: CASNQQGTYEQYF.

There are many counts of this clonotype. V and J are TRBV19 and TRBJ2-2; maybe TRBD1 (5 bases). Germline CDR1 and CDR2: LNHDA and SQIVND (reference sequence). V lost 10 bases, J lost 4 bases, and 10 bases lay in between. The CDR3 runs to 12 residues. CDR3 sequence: CAISRATGELFF. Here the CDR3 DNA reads TGTGCCATTTCCAGGGCCACCGGGGAGCTGTTTTTT.

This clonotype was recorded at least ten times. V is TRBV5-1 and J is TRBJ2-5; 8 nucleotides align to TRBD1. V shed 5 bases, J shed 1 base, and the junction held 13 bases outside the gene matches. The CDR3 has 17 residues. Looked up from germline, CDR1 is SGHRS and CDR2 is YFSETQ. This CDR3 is CASRPLSIGTGQETQYF. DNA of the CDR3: TGCGCCAGCAGACCCTTATCGATTGGGACAGGCCAAGAGACCCAGTACTTC.

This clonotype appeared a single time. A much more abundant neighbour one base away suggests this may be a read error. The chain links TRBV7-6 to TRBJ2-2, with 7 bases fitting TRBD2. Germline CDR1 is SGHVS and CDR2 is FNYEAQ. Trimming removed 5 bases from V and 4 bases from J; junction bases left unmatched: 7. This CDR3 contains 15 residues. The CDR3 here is CASSPRREGTGELFF. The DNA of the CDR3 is TGTGCCAGCAGCCCGCGGAGGGAGGGCACCGGGGAGCTGTTTTTT.

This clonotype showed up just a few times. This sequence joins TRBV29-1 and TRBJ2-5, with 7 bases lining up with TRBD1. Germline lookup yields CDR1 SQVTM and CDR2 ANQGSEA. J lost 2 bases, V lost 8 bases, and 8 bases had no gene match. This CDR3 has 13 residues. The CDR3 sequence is CSLSPGQQETQYF. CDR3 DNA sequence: TGCAGCCTCTCACCGGGACAGCAAGAGACCCAGTACTTC.

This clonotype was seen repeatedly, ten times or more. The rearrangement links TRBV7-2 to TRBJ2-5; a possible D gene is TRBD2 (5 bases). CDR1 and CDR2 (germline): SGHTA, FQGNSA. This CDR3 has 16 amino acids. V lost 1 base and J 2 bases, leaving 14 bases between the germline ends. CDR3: CASSLGWAGTQETQYF. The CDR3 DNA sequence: TGTGCCAGCAGCTTAGGGTGGGCGGGTACACAAGAGACCCAGTACTTC. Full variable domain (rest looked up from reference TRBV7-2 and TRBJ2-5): GAGVSQSPSNKVTEKGKDVELRCDPISGHTALYWYRQSLGQGLEFLIYFQGNSAPDKSGLPSDRFSAERTGGSVSTLTIQRTQQEDSAVYLCASSLGWAGTQETQYFGPGTRLLVL.

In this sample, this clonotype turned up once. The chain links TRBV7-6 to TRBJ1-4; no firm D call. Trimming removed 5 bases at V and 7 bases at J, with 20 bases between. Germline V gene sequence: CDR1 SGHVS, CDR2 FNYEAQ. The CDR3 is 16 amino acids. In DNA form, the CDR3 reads TGTGCCAGCAGCCAGAATCGGAACGACTGGGGTGAAAAACTGTTTTTT. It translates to CASSQNRNDWGEKLFF. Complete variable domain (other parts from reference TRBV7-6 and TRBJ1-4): GAGVSQSPRYKVTKRGQDVALRCDPISGHVSLYWYRQALGQGPEFLTYFNYEAQQDKSGLPNDRFSAERPEGSISTLTIQRTEQRDSAMYRCASSQNRNDWGEKLFFGSGTQLSVL.

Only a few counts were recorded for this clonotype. CDR3 DNA: TGTGCCAGCAGCTACCGGGACAGAGAGACTGGGGCCAACGTCCTGACTTTC. It codes for CASSYRDRETGANVLTF. The gene calls are TRBV7-9 and TRBJ2-6; 7 bases match TRBD1. Unmatched junction bases numbered 8, after V lost 4 bases and J lost 2 bases. Germline V gene data show CDR1 as SEHNR and CDR2 as FQNEAQ (reference sequence). The length of the CDR3 is 17 residues.

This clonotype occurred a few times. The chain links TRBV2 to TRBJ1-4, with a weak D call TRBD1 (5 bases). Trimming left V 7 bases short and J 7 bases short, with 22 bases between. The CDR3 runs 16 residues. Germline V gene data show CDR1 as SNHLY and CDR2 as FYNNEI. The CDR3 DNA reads TGTGCCAGCACCCTTGGACTACCGGGGGGGACTGAAAAACTGTTTTTT. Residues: CASTLGLPGGTEKLFF.

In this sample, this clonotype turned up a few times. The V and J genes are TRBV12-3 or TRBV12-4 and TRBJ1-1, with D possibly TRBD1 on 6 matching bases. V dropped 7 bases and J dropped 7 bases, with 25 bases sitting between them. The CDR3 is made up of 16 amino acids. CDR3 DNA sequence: TGTGCCAGCAAGGGGCAGGACAGATCGACTACACTTGAAGCTTTCTTT. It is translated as CASKGQDRSTTLEAFF.

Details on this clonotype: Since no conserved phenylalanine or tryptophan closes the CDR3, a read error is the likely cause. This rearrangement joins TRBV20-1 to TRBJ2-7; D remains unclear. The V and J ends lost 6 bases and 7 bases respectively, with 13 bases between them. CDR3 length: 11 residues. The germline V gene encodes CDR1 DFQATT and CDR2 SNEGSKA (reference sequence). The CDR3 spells CSANTAGEQYL. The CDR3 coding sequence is TGCAGTGCCAATACAGCTGGTGAGCAGTACCTC.